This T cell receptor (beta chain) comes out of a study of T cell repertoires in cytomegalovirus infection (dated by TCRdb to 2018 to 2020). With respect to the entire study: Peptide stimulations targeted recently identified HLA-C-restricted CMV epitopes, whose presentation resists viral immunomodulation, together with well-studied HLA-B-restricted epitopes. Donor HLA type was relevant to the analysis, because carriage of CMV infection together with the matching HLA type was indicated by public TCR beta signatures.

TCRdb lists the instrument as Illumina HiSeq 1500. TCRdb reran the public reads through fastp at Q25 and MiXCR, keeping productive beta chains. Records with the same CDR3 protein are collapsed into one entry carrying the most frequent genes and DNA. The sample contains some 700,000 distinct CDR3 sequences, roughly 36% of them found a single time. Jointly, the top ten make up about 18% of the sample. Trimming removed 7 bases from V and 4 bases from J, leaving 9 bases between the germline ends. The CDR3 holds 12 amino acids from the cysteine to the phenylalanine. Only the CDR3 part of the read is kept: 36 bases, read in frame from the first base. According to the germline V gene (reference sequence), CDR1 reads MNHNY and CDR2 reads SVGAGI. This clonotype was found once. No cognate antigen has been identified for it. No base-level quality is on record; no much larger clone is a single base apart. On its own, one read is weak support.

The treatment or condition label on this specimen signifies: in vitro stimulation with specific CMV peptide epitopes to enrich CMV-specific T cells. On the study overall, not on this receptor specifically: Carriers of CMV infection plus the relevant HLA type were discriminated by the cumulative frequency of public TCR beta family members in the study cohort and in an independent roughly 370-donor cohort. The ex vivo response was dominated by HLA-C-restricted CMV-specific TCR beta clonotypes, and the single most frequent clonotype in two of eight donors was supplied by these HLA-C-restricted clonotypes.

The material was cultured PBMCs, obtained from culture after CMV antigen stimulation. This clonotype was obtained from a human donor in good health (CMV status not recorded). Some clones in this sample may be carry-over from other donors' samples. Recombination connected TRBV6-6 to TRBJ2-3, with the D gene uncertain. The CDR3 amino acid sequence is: CASTLTADTQYF. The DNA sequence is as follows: TGTGCCAGCACTTTAACGGCAGATACGCAGTATTTT.